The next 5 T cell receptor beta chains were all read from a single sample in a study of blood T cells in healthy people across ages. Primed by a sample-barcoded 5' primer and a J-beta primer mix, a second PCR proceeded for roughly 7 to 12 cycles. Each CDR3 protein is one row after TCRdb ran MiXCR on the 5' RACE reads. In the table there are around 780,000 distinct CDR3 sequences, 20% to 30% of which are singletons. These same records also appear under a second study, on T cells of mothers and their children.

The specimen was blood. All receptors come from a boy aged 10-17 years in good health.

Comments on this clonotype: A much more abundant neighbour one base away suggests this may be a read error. CDR3 residues: CSAPYRGTNQPQYF. The CDR3 DNA follows: TGCAGTGCTCCATACAGGGGAACTAATCAGCCCCAGTATTTT. This rearrangement joins TRBV20-1 to TRBJ1-5; 7 positions match TRBD1. The end of the DNA aligns better with TRBJ2-3, so the J call may be wrong. Per the germline V gene, CDR1 is DFQATT and CDR2 is SNEGSKA (reference sequence). The CDR3 has 14 amino acids.

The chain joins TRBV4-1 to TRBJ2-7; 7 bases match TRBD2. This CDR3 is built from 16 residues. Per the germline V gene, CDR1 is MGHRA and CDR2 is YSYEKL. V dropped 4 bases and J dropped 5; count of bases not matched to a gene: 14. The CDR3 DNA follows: TGCGCCAGCAGCCTCGGGAGGCCAGGCGCCTTCGACGAGCAGTACTTC. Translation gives CASSLGRPGAFDEQYF.

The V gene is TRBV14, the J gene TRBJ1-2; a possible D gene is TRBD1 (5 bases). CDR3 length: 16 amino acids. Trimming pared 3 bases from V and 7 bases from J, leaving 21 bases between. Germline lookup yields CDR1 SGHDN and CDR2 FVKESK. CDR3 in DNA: TGTGCCAGCAGCCATCCAAACGGGACGGCAGTAACTGGCTACACCTTC. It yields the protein CASSHPNGTAVTGYTF.

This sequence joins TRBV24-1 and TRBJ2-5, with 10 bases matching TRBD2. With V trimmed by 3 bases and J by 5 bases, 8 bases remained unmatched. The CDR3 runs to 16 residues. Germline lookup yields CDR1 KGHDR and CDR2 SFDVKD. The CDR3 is CATSDAGLALEETQYF. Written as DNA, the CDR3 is TGTGCCACCAGTGATGCGGGACTAGCGCTCGAGGAGACCCAGTACTTC.

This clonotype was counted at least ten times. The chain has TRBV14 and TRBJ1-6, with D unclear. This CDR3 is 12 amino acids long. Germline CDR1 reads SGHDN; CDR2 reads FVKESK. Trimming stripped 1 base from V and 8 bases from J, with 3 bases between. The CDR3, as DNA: TGTGCCAGCAGCCAAGTCTATTCACCCCTCCACTTT. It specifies CASSQVYSPLHF. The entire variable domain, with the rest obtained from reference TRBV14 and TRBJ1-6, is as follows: EAGVTQFPSHSVIEKGQTVTLRCDPISGHDNLYWYRRVMGKEIKFLLHFVKESKQDESGMPNNRFLAERTGGTYSTLKVQPAELEDSGVYFCASSQVYSPLHFGNGTRLTVT.